The 7 T cell receptor beta chains given below trace back to one sample, sequenced in a study of T cell responses to AZD1222 COVID-19 vaccine. The repertoire was sequenced with immunoSEQ multiplex PCR; TCRdb's copy has only in-frame clones and lacks some. The sample has more than 100,000 clones; 75% to 85% are singletons. The sequences come from peripheral blood, collected 28 days after the second dose of the MenACWY control vaccine. Receptors originate from an adult who received the MenACWY meningococcal vaccine as a control.

The chain has TRBV9 and TRBJ1-5; maybe TRBD1 (5 bases). CDR3 length: 15 residues. V was clipped by 4 bases and J by 5 bases, with 16 bases between them. The germline V gene has CDR1 SGDLS and CDR2 YYNGEE. The CDR3 reads CASSPTAGHHQPQHF. The CDR3 DNA sequence: TGTGCCAGCAGCCCGACCGCGGGGCACCATCAGCCCCAGCATTTT. The entire variable domain, with the rest obtained from reference TRBV9 and TRBJ1-5, is as follows: DSGVTQTPKHLITATGQRVTLRCSPRSGDLSVYWYQQSLDQGLQFLIQYYNGEERAKGNILERFSAQQFPDLHSELNLSSLELGDSALYFCASSPTAGHHQPQHFGDGTRLSIL.

This clone was observed once. The CDR3 DNA reads TGTGCCAGCAGTGCCGCGACAGGGGGGGCTGAAGCTTTCTTT. Translated, it gives CASSAATGGAEAFF. The genes are TRBV2 and TRBJ1-1; TRBD1 agrees at 9 bases. This CDR3 contains 14 residues. V lost 4 bases and J lost 6; bases outside the gene matches: 6. Germline V CDR1 and CDR2: SNHLY, FYNNEI.

The chain links TRBV15 to TRBJ2-2; D gene uncertain. V shed 0 bases and J shed 1 base, with 6 bases lying between them. The CDR3 totals 15 residues. Germline values: CDR1 LNHNV, CDR2 YYDKDF (reference sequence). CDR3 in amino acids: CATSRDAVNTGELFF. The CDR3 DNA sequence: TGTGCCACCAGCAGAGACGCCGTGAACACCGGGGAGCTGTTTTTT.

V is TRBV5-1 and J is TRBJ2-3, with D possibly called TRBD1 or TRBD2 (6 bases each). The CDR3 sequence is 17 residues long. V lost 2 bases, J lost 4 bases, and 20 bases lay in between. Germline V CDR1 and CDR2: SGHRS, YFSETQ. This chain's CDR3 is CASSLSTLGGAPDTQYF. CDR3 sequence (DNA): TGCGCCAGCAGCTTATCAACCCTGGGGGGCGCCCCAGATACGCAGTATTTT.

The genes are TRBV10-3 and TRBJ2-5; possible D gene TRBD1, 5 bases. This CDR3 has 12 amino acids. Looked up from germline, CDR1 is ENHRY and CDR2 is SYGVKD. V shed 8 bases and J shed 3 bases, with 10 bases lying between them. The DNA for the CDR3 is TGTGCCATCTCACCAGGGAAAGAGACCCAGTACTTC. Its translation is CAISPGKETQYF.

The V call is TRBV4-2, the J call TRBJ2-2, with 7 bases identical to TRBD1. The trim removed 6 bases at V and 3 bases at J, leaving 4 bases unmatched. Germline CDR1 and CDR2: LGHNA and YNFKEQ. CDR3 length equals 14 residues. Here the CDR3 reads CASSRTGDTGELFF. CDR3 bases: TGTGCCAGCAGTCGGACAGGAGACACCGGGGAGCTGTTTTTT.

The J gene is TRBJ1-5, the V gene TRBV6-5; D perhaps matches TRBD1 (5 bases). V was shortened by 6 bases and J by 7 bases, with 10 bases between the two germline ends. The CDR3 is 12 residues long. Germline values: CDR1 MNHEY, CDR2 SVGAGI. The CDR3 spells CASSVQGQPQHF. CDR3 sequence (DNA): TGTGCCAGCAGCGTCCAGGGCCAGCCCCAGCATTTT.